Shown below are 18 T cell receptor beta chains from a single sample sequenced in a study of T-cell memory formation after mild COVID-19. TCRdb used MiXCR to reprocess the 5' RACE reads, holding one entry per CDR3 protein. The sample contains under 110,000 distinct CDR3 sequences, more than 15% of which appear only once. Specimen: PBMCs or a T cell subset sorted from them (not recorded which). All receptors derive from an adult woman who had mild COVID-19 (a few samples of this study predate the infection). Cell type and time point are not known.

The genes are TRBV29-1 and TRBJ2-1; 10 bases are shared with TRBD1. Looked up from germline, CDR1 is SQVTM and CDR2 is ANQGSEA. The V segment lost 6 bases and the J segment 8 bases; nucleotides outside the gene matches: 10. CDR3 size: 14 residues. The CDR3 protein is CSVPGQGVLDEQFF. The CDR3 region has the DNA TGCAGCGTACCTGGACAGGGGGTTTTGGATGAGCAGTTCTTC.

The chain uses TRBV20-1 and TRBJ2-7, with TRBD2 matching over 7 bases. CDR1 and CDR2 from the germline V gene are DFQATT and SNEGSKA (reference sequence). Losses at the gene ends were 8 bases for V and 2 bases for J; bases not matched to a gene: 12. CDR3 length: 14 residues. CDR3 DNA: TGCAGTACGAGGGAGGGCGCGGGGCCCTACGAGCAGTACTTC. Its protein is CSTREGAGPYEQYF.

A note on this clonotype: An end of the junction differs from the germline gene, which may be a read error. The chain joins TRBV7-3 to TRBJ2-1; 8 bases line up with TRBD2. CDR1 and CDR2 from the germline V gene are SGHTA and FQGTGA. The CDR3 is 15 amino acids. CDR3 region: CASSLMAGGYDEQFF. The CDR3 DNA is TGTGCCAGCAGCTTAATGGCGGGAGGCTACGATGAGCAGTTCTTC. The full variable domain, completed using reference TRBV7-3 and TRBJ2-1, is GAGVSQTPSNKVTEKGKYVELRCDPISGHTALYWYRQSLGQGPEFLIYFQGTGAADDSGLPNDRFFAVRPEGSVSTLKIQRTERGDSAVYLCASSLMAGGYDEQFFGPGTRLTVL.

The chain links TRBV4-3 to TRBJ2-1, with TRBD2 matching over 8 bases. V lost 3 bases to trimming and J lost 0 bases; unmatched junction nucleotides: 7. Germline-derived CDR1 and CDR2 are LGHNA and YSLEER. The CDR3 totals 17 residues. In DNA form, the CDR3 reads TGCGCCAGCAGCCAGCCCCCAAGCGGGAGCTCCTACAATGAGCAGTTCTTC. As protein: CASSQPPSGSSYNEQFF.

This clonotype has only a few counts. This sequence joins TRBV6-4 and TRBJ2-1; D gene uncertain. Per the germline V gene, CDR1 is MRHNA and CDR2 is SNTAGT. The CDR3 runs to 13 residues. Trimming pared 3 bases from V and 6 bases from J, leaving 9 bases between. This CDR3 is CASSETQFNEQFF. CDR3 DNA sequence: TGTGCCAGCAGTGAGACGCAATTCAATGAGCAGTTCTTC.

This clonotype was counted many times. This rearrangement joins TRBV5-1 to TRBJ2-2, with a weak D call TRBD1 (6 bases). The ends were cut back, 4 bases at V and 2 bases at J, with 12 bases in the middle. The CDR3 has 15 amino acids. CDR1 and CDR2 (germline): SGHRS, YFSETQ. The DNA of the CDR3 is TGCGCCAGCAGCGCTGGACAGCAAAACACCGGGGAGCTGTTTTTT. Protein: CASSAGQQNTGELFF.

This clonotype was recorded a few times. The CDR3 spells CSVGLAGGRGETQYF. CDR3 nucleotide sequence: TGCAGCGTCGGACTAGCGGGAGGGCGGGGAGAGACCCAGTACTTC. The chain joins TRBV29-1 to TRBJ2-5; 15 bases line up with TRBD2. The germline gives CDR1 SQVTM, CDR2 ANQGSEA. Trimming at V came to 6 bases and at J to 4 bases, leaving 6 bases not matched to a gene. The CDR3 covers 15 residues. The variable domain in full, with the rest retrieved from reference TRBV29-1 and TRBJ2-5, is SAVISQKPSRDICQRGTSLTIQCQVDSQVTMMFWYRQQPGQSLTLIATANQGSEATYESGFVIDKFPISRPNLTFSTLTVSNMSPEDSSIYLCSVGLAGGRGETQYFGPGTRLLVL.

The chain employs TRBV4-1 and TRBJ2-5, with 9 positions matching TRBD1. This CDR3 contains 14 residues. CDR1 is MGHRA and CDR2 is YSYEKL in the germline V gene. Trimming cost V 4 bases and J 5 bases; bases outside gene matches: 5. CDR3 region: CASSPGTGWETQYF. CDR3 in DNA: TGCGCCAGCAGCCCAGGGACAGGGTGGGAGACCCAGTACTTC.

V is TRBV20-1 and J is TRBJ2-1; D is undetermined. V lost 6 bases and J lost 7, with 7 bases in between. Germline CDR1 DFQATT, CDR2 SNEGSKA (reference sequence). CDR3 length equals 10 residues. The CDR3 DNA follows: TGCAGTGCAAGTGAGAATGAGCAGTTCTTC. It specifies CSASENEQFF.

This chain links TRBV7-8 with TRBJ2-6; 8 positions match TRBD2. Germline V gives CDR1 SGHVS, CDR2 FQNEAQ. The CDR3 has 16 amino acids. The J segment lost 3 bases and the V segment lost 5 bases, leaving 6 bases of the junction unmatched. The CDR3, as DNA: TGTGCCAGCAGCCGCGACGCGGGAGGTGGGGCCAACGTCCTGACTTTC. Translated: CASSRDAGGGANVLTF.

The rearrangement links TRBV19 to TRBJ1-1; 8 bases match TRBD1. The length of the CDR3 is 12 residues. The germline V gene encodes CDR1 LNHDA and CDR2 SQIVND (reference sequence). Losses at the gene ends were 3 bases for V and 8 bases for J; bases not matched to a gene: 2. CDR3 protein: CASSIRDREAFF. Written as DNA, the CDR3 is TGTGCCAGTAGTATCCGGGACAGGGAAGCTTTCTTT. The full variable domain, rest sourced from reference TRBV19 and TRBJ1-1, is DGGITQSPKYLFRKEGQNVTLSCEQNLNHDAMYWYRQDPGQGLRLIYYSQIVNDFQKGDIAEGYSVSREKKESFPLTVTSAQKNPTAFYLCASSIRDREAFFGQGTRLTVV.

The V and J genes are TRBV4-3 and TRBJ2-7, with 9 bases identical to TRBD1. The CDR3 loop spans 15 amino acids. Germline CDR1 reads LGHNA; CDR2 reads YSLEER. Trimming cost V 4 bases and J 6 bases; bases outside gene matches: 10. CDR3: CASSPQGQGGCEQYF. The CDR3, as DNA: TGCGCCAGCAGCCCTCAGGGACAGGGTGGCTGCGAGCAGTACTTC.

The sample holds a few counts of this clonotype. The chain has TRBV7-8 and TRBJ1-4; no clear D. The CDR3 consists of 16 residues. Germline values: CDR1 SGHVS, CDR2 FQNEAQ. V was shortened by 2 bases and J by 4 bases, with 14 bases between the two germline ends. The DNA of the CDR3 is TGTGCCAGCAGCTTACTAGGCGGGTTGGGTAATGAAAAACTGTTTTTT. Protein product: CASSLLGGLGNEKLFF. The variable domain in full, with the rest retrieved from reference TRBV7-8 and TRBJ1-4, is GAGVSQSPRYKVAKRGQDVALRCDPISGHVSLFWYQQALGQGPEFLTYFQNEAQLDKSGLPSDRFFAERPEGSVSTLKIQRTQQEDSAVYLCASSLLGGLGNEKLFFGSGTQLSVL.

The chain joins TRBV6-2 or TRBV6-3 to TRBJ1-2; no firm D call. The CDR3 covers 17 residues. The ends were cut back, 3 bases at V and 3 bases at J, with 20 bases in the middle. Germline CDR1 is MNHEY and CDR2 is SVGEGT. CDR3 amino acids: CASSYSSAGVFDYGYTF. In DNA form, the CDR3 reads TGTGCCAGCAGTTATTCCTCGGCCGGGGTTTTCGACTATGGCTACACCTTC.

A few counts support this clonotype. The chain carries TRBV6-1 and TRBJ2-7, with TRBD1 as a possible D gene (6 bases). Germline V CDR1 and CDR2: MNHNS, SASEGT. The germline V and J ends were trimmed by 2 bases and 2 bases, with 13 bases remaining between them. The length of the CDR3 is 15 residues. The CDR3 region has the DNA TGTGCCAGCAGTGAATTTGACAGGTTAACCTACGAGCAGTACTTC. It encodes CASSEFDRLTYEQYF.

In this sample, this clonotype turned up a few times. J is TRBJ2-3 and V is TRBV6-1; 9 bases fit TRBD1. V lost 8 bases to trimming and J lost 3 bases; unmatched junction nucleotides: 12. The germline V gene encodes CDR1 MNHNS and CDR2 SASEGT. This CDR3 has 16 residues. The CDR3, as DNA: TGTGCCAGCCGTCCCGGGACAGGGTATGGGACAGATACGCAGTATTTT. This translates into CASRPGTGYGTDTQYF.

This chain links TRBV7-9 with TRBJ2-1; 11 positions agree with TRBD2. The CDR3 totals 15 residues. The germline CDR1 and CDR2 sequences are SEHNR and FQNEAQ (reference sequence). Trimming at V came to 3 bases and at J to 5 bases, leaving 3 bases not matched to a gene. The DNA for the CDR3 is TGTGCCAGCAGCTTTACTAGCGGGGGTCACAATGAGCAGTTCTTC. This sequence encodes CASSFTSGGHNEQFF.

This sequence joins TRBV20-1 and TRBJ2-7; D is possibly TRBD1 (5 bases). Germline values: CDR1 DFQATT, CDR2 SNEGSKA (reference sequence). The length of the CDR3 is 10 residues. V lost 2 bases and J lost 7, with 6 bases in between. The CDR3 region is CSARYREQYF. CDR3 nucleotide sequence: TGCAGTGCTAGATACAGGGAGCAGTACTTC.